The present entry profiles one T cell receptor (beta chain) with its context. Its target is unknown. The primer mix had 52 TRBV and 13 TRBJ primers. Assay used: immunoSEQ multiplex PCR; TCRdb lists only in-frame clones, some missing. The sample includes about 5,700 clones, roughly nine tenths of them seen just once. The sample belongs to a study of regulatory T cells. Findings and caveats of the study: In CD3G deficiency, regulatory T cells had lower Shannon diversity than autologous conventional CD4+ and control regulatory cells.

The V gene lost 8 bases and the J gene lost 0 bases, with 10 bases spanning the gap. Germline CDR1 is SEHNR and CDR2 is FQNEAQ (reference sequence). The CDR3 is 13 amino acids. Patients, 2 to 39 years old, had expanded memory T-cell proportions. The chain recombines TRBV7-9 with TRBJ1-1, with unresolved D. Specimen: CD4+ Tregs sorted from blood. This receptor was obtained from a person between 18 and 30 years old with CD3G deficiency. The CDR3 coding sequence is TGTGCCAGCGCCGTCACGGTGAACACTGAAGCTTTCTTT. Translating it yields CASAVTVNTEAFF.